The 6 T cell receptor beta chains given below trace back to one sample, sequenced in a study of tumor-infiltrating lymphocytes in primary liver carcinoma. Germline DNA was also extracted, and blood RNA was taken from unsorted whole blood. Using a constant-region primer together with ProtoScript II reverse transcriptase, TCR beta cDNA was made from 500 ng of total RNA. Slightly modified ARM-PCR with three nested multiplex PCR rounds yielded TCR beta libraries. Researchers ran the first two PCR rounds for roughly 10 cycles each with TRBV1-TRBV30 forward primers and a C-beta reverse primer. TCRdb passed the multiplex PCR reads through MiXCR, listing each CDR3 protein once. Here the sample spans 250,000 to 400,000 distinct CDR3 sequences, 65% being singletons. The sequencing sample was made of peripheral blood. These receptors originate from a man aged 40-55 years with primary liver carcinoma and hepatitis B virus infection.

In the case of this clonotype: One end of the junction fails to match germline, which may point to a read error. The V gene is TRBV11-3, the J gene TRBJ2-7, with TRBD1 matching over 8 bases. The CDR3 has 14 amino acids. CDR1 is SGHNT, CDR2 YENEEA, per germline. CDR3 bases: TGTGCCAGCAGCTTGAACAGGGGGAACTACGAGCGGTACTTC. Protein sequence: CASSLNRGNYERYF. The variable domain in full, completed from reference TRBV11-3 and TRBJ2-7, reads EAGVVQSPRYKIIEKKQPVAFWCNPISGHNTLYWYLQNLGQGPELLIRYENEEAVDDSQLPKDRFSAERLKGVDSTLKIQPAELGDSAVYLCASSLNRGNYERYFGPGTRLTVT.

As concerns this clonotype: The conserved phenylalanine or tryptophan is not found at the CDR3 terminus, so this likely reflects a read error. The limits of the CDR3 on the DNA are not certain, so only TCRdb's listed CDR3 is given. CDR3 loop: CASSATGPETQSY. This chain connects TRBV6-1 to TRBJ2-5; the D segment call TRBD1 is taken from the table without a DNA check. The CDR3 length is 13 residues, termini included. Germline lookup yields CDR1 MNHNS and CDR2 SASEGT.

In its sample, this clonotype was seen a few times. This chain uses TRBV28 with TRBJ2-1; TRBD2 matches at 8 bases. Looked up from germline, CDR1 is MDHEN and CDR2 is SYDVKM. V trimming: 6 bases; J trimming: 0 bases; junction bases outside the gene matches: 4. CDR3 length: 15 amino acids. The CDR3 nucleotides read TGTGCCAGCAGATTAAGCGGGAGCTCCTACAATGAGCAGTTCTTC. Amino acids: CASRLSGSSYNEQFF.

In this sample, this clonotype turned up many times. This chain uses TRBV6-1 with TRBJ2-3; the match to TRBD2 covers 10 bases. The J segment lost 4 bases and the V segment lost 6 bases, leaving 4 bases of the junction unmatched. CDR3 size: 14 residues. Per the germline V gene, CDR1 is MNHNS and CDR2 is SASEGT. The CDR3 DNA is TGTGCCAGCAGCCAAGCGGGAGGGTCAGATACGCAGTATTTT. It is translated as CASSQAGGSDTQYF.

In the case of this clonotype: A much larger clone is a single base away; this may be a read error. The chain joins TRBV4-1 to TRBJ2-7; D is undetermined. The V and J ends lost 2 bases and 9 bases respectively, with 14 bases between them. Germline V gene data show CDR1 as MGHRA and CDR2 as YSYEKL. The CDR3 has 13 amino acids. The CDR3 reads CASSQYQTSGQYF. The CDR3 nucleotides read TGCGCCAGCAGCCAATATCAGACGTCGGGGCAGTACTTC.

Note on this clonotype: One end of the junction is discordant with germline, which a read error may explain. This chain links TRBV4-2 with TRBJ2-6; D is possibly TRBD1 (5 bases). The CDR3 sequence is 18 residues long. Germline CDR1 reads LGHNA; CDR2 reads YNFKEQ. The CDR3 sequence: CASSLETRALTGANALTF. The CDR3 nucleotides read TGTGCCAGCAGCCTAGAAACCCGTGCCTTAACTGGGGCCAACGCCCTGACTTTC.